The next 5 T cell receptor beta chains were all read from a single sample in a study of cytomegalovirus exposure and HLA in healthy donors. Primers: 60 Vbeta forward and 13 Jbeta reverse. The repertoire was sequenced with immunoSEQ multiplex PCR; TCRdb's copy has only in-frame clones and lacks some. The sample lists around 170,000 clones, over 70% seen once, with roughly 1.5% in the top ten. Specimen: PBMCs. These receptor sequences come from a woman younger than 30 in good health and CMV-seronegative.

Written as DNA, the CDR3 is TGCGCCAGCAGCCAATGGGGCAGTCCGGAAGCTTTCTTT. Protein sequence: CASSQWGSPEAFF. The chain has TRBV4-1 and TRBJ1-1; a possible D gene is TRBD1 (5 bases). Germline assignment: CDR1 MGHRA and CDR2 YSYEKL. The CDR3 has 13 amino acids. V lost 2 bases and J lost 8, with 12 bases in between.

The CDR3 spells CASSSTGSQETQYF. DNA for the CDR3: TGTGCCAGCAGCTCAACAGGGAGCCAAGAGACCCAGTACTTC. V is TRBV7-9 and J is TRBJ2-5; tentative D call: TRBD1 (6 bases). The CDR3 extends over 14 amino acids. The V gene lost 4 bases and the J gene lost 1 base, with 10 bases spanning the gap. Germline-derived CDR1 and CDR2 are SEHNR and FQNEAQ (reference sequence).

The CDR3 loop is CASSQDLRAAGGYGYTF. The CDR3 DNA follows: TGCGCCAGCAGCCAAGACCTCCGGGCCGCCGGAGGATATGGCTACACCTTC. The rearrangement uses TRBV4-1 and TRBJ1-2; D is unclear. CDR1 and CDR2 (germline): MGHRA, YSYEKL. V lost 0 bases and J 5 bases, leaving 19 bases between the germline ends. The length of the CDR3 is 17 residues.

This chain joins TRBV30 and TRBJ2-3; 10 bases match TRBD2. The trim removed 3 bases at V and 8 bases at J, leaving 8 bases unmatched. Germline loops: CDR1 GTSNPN, CDR2 SVGIG (reference sequence). The CDR3 covers 14 residues. The DNA for the CDR3 is TGTGCCTGGAGCCTAGCGGGGGCTTGGGGTACGCAGTATTTT. Amino acid sequence: CAWSLAGAWGTQYF. Full variable domain (missing parts from reference TRBV30 and TRBJ2-3): SQTIHQWPATLVQPVGSPLSLECTVEGTSNPNLYWYRQAAGRGLQLLFYSVGIGQISSEVPQNLSASRPQDRQFILSSKKLLLSDSGFYLCAWSLAGAWGTQYFGPGTRLTVL.

The gene calls are TRBV5-4 and TRBJ2-5; 11 bases line up with TRBD1. The CDR3 is 14 residues long. Germline CDR1 and CDR2: SGHNT and YYREEE (reference sequence). Losses at the gene ends were 5 bases for V and 4 bases for J; bases not matched to a gene: 4. The CDR3 protein is CASRRDRGIETQYF. The DNA of the CDR3 is TGTGCCAGCAGGCGGGACAGGGGGATAGAGACCCAGTACTTC. The full variable domain, rest sourced from reference TRBV5-4 and TRBJ2-5, is ETGVTQSPTHLIKTRGQQVTLRCSSQSGHNTVSWYQQALGQGPQFIFQYYREEENGRGNFPPRFSGLQFPNYSSELNVNALELDDSALYLCASRRDRGIETQYFGPGTRLLVL.